The rows below give T cell receptor beta chains drawn from one sample of a study of OX40 agonist ivuxolimab in advanced cancers. Only in-frame clones appear in the TCRdb table, and some are missing; sequencing was by immunoSEQ multiplex PCR. Of tens of thousands of clones detected, roughly 90% appear once; the ten largest clones hold 0.3% to 0.45%. The source material was CD4+ or CD8+ T cells sorted from blood, sampled in a trial of the OX40 agonist ivuxolimab. The receptor source for this set is an adult with an advanced solid tumor such as melanoma, head and neck, liver or kidney cancer. CDR3s include the opening cysteine and the closing phenylalanine or tryptophan. Fields, in order: V gene, D gene, clone size, J gene, CDR3 protein, CDR3 DNA. The D gene is left open where the match is weak. Expanded clones get a size class; other rows say once, few or many, or leave the size out.

>TRBV7-9|TRBD1|-|TRBJ1-5
CASSFIQGRDQPQHF
TGTGCCAGCAGCTTCATACAGGGGAGGGATCAGCCCCAGCATTTT
>TRBV18|-|-|TRBJ2-7
CASSPRTESYEQYF
TGTGCCAGCTCACCCCGGACAGAGTCCTACGAGCAGTACTTC
>TRBV7-2|TRBD2|-|TRBJ2-7
CASSLALAGAWAEQYF
TGTGCCAGCAGCTTAGCACTAGCGGGAGCCTGGGCCGAGCAGTACTTC
>TRBV10-1|-|few|TRBJ1-2
CASSRDTNYGYTF
TGCGCCAGCAGCCGGGACACTAACTATGGCTACACCTTC
>TRBV30|-|-|TRBJ1-1
CAWGRGVGTEAFF
TGTGCCTGGGGAAGGGGAGTGGGGACTGAAGCTTTCTTT
>TRBV7-2|-|-|TRBJ2-5
CASSLGPGPQETQYF
TGTGCCAGCAGCCTGGGACCAGGGCCCCAAGAGACCCAGTACTTC
>TRBV7-9|-|-|TRBJ1-5
CASSVDGSQPQHF
TGTGCCAGCAGCGTGGATGGGTCTCAGCCCCAGCATTTT
>TRBV2|-|few|TRBJ1-4
CASSVTANEKLFF
TGTGCCAGCAGTGTAACAGCTAATGAAAAACTGTTTTTT
>TRBV25-1|TRBD1|once|TRBJ1-5
CASRQGDRGLNQPQHF
TGTGCCAGCAGACAGGGGGACAGGGGGCTTAATCAGCCCCAGCATTTT
>TRBV13|TRBD1|few|TRBJ1-2
CASRRGGVNYGYTF
TGTGCCAGCAGGAGAGGGGGCGTAAACTATGGCTACACCTTC
>TRBV7-2|TRBD2|-|TRBJ2-7
CASSLEWSRLAGPYEQYF
TGTGCCAGCAGCTTAGAGTGGAGTAGACTAGCGGGCCCCTACGAGCAGTACTTC
>TRBV7-9|-|-|TRBJ2-1
CASSPKDSYNEQFF
TGTGCCAGCAGCCCGAAGGACAGCTACAATGAGCAGTTCTTC
>TRBV20-1|-|-|TRBJ2-3
CSASIADTQYF
TGCAGTGCTAGCATAGCAGATACGCAGTATTTT
>TRBV2|-|-|TRBJ1-2
CASVGGYGYTF
TGTGCCAGCGTAGGGGGCTATGGCTACACCTTC
>TRBV7-2|-|-|TRBJ2-7
CASSLGGSVYEQYF
TGTGCCAGCAGCTTAGGGGGTTCGGTCTACGAGCAGTACTTC
>TRBV18|-|once|TRBJ2-5
CASSPRWGIGETQYF
TGTGCCAGCTCACCCAGGTGGGGGATAGGTGAGACCCAGTACTTC
>TRBV2|-|-|TRBJ2-7
CASSVETYEQYF
TGTGCCAGCAGTGTTGAGACCTACGAGCAGTACTTC
>TRBV7-2|-|-|TRBJ1-5
CASSFSAGSNQPQHF
TGTGCCAGCAGCTTTTCCGCGGGGAGCAATCAGCCCCAGCATTTT
>TRBV6-6|-|-|TRBJ1-2
CASSYSSTNYGYTF
TGTGCCAGCAGTTACTCCTCAACTAACTATGGCTACACCTTC
>TRBV18|TRBD2|-|TRBJ2-7
CASSPRQGVRLAGPYEQYF
TGTGCCAGCTCACCTCGACAGGGAGTGCGGCTAGCGGGACCCTACGAGCAGTACTTC
>TRBV30|-|-|TRBJ2-2
CAWTRDFTGELFF
TGTGCCTGGACTCGGGATTTCACCGGGGAGCTGTTTTTT
>TRBV11-2|-|-|TRBJ2-7
CASSNPGGLLYEQYF
TGTGCCAGCAGCAACCCCGGGGGCCTCCTCTACGAGCAGTACTTC
>TRBV5-6|-|-|TRBJ2-7
CASSKVLYEQYF
TGTGCCAGCAGCAAGGTACTCTACGAGCAGTACTTC
>TRBV9|TRBD1|-|TRBJ1-3
CASSPRGGQVSGNTIYF
TGTGCCAGCAGCCCCCGTGGGGGACAGGTCTCTGGAAACACCATATATTTT
>TRBV5-1|TRBD1|-|TRBJ1-4
CASNPTGGQEKLFF
TGCGCCAGCAACCCCACAGGGGGCCAGGAAAAACTGTTTTTT
>TRBV7-6|-|-|TRBJ2-1
CASSPGTLKGNEQFF
TGTGCCAGCAGCCCCGGGACCCTGAAGGGCAATGAGCAGTTCTTC
>TRBV6-5|TRBD1|-|TRBJ1-2
CASSYSGTGGDYGYTF
TGTGCCAGCAGTTACTCCGGGACAGGGGGCGACTATGGCTACACCTTC
>TRBV6-1|-|-|TRBJ1-5
CASSERGNQPQHF
TGTGCCAGCAGTGAGAGGGGAAATCAGCCCCAGCATTTT
>TRBV11-3|TRBD2|-|TRBJ2-2
CASNKVGIGLAYTGELFF
TGTGCCAGCAATAAGGTCGGCATTGGACTAGCCTACACCGGGGAGCTGTTTTTT
>TRBV5-5|-|-|TRBJ2-3
CASSLVPGWSTDTQYF
TGTGCCAGCAGCTTGGTTCCAGGGTGGAGCACAGATACGCAGTATTTT
>TRBV27|-|-|TRBJ1-4
CASSLRATNEKLFF
TGTGCCAGCAGTCTCAGAGCAACTAATGAAAAACTGTTTTTT
>TRBV19|-|few|TRBJ1-1
CASSITRMGNTEAFF
TGTGCCAGTAGTATAACCAGGATGGGAAACACTGAAGCTTTCTTT
>TRBV27|-|-|TRBJ1-1
CASSLSGQINTEAFF
TGTGCCAGCAGTTTATCGGGTCAGATTAACACTGAAGCTTTCTTT
>TRBV7-9|TRBD1|-|TRBJ2-3
CASSPTGGTDTQYF
TGTGCCAGCAGCCCGACAGGGGGCACAGATACGCAGTATTTT
>TRBV11-3|-|-|TRBJ2-7
CASSFRSGTYEQYF
TGTGCCAGCAGCTTCCGGTCCGGGACCTACGAGCAGTACTTC
>TRBV5-4|-|-|TRBJ1-2
CASSLSQVQGGYTF
TGTGCCAGCAGCTTGAGCCAGGTCCAGGGGGGCTACACCTTC
>TRBV6-5|TRBD1|-|TRBJ2-7
CASRTQGASYEQYF
TGTGCCAGCAGAACACAGGGGGCCTCCTACGAGCAGTACTTC
>TRBV2|-|few|TRBJ1-1
CATREGLNTEAFF
TGTGCCACCCGAGAGGGGTTGAACACTGAAGCTTTCTTT
>TRBV19|TRBD1|once|TRBJ2-5
CASSTIHTTGDAETQYF
TGTGCCAGTAGTACTATACATACCACAGGGGATGCCGAGACCCAGTACTTC
>TRBV11-3|-|-|TRBJ1-3
CASSPIVGNTIYF
TGTGCCAGCAGTCCCATCGTTGGAAACACCATATATTTT
>TRBV27|-|-|TRBJ1-1
CASSFSFIGEAFF
TGTGCCAGCAGTTTCTCATTCATTGGGGAAGCTTTCTTT
>TRBV5-1|TRBD2|-|TRBJ2-1
CASSLARLAGAPSSYNEQFF
TGCGCCAGCAGCTTGGCCCGTCTAGCGGGAGCCCCTAGCTCCTACAATGAGCAGTTCTTC
>TRBV7-9|-|once|TRBJ1-1
CASSFQGLNTEAFF
TGTGCCAGCAGCTTCCAAGGCTTGAACACTGAAGCTTTCTTT
>TRBV5-5|-|-|TRBJ2-7
CASSLAPGTLTYEQYF
TGTGCCAGCAGCTTAGCTCCGGGGACCCTCACCTACGAGCAGTACTTC
>TRBV6-5|TRBD1|-|TRBJ1-1
CASSATGTGNTEAFF
TGTGCCAGCAGTGCCACCGGGACAGGGAACACTGAAGCTTTCTTT
>TRBV5-1|-|-|TRBJ2-2
CASSLSQGANTGELFF
TGCGCCAGCAGCTTGTCCCAGGGCGCGAACACCGGGGAGCTGTTTTTT
>TRBV7-9|TRBD1|-|TRBJ1-5
CASSLEGTGQHF
TGTGCCAGCAGCTTAGAGGGGACAGGGCAGCATTTT
>TRBV5-6|-|-|TRBJ2-1
CASRPQVGNEQFF
TGTGCCAGCAGACCCCAGGTGGGTAATGAGCAGTTCTTC
>TRBV11-2|TRBD2|-|TRBJ2-3
CASSRLAGGIDTQYF
TGTGCCAGCAGCCGACTAGCGGGAGGGATAGATACGCAGTATTTT
>TRBV27|TRBD1|-|TRBJ1-2
CASSLTGVRYTF
TGTGCCAGCAGTTTGACAGGGGTCCGCTACACCTTC